The 2 T cell receptor beta chains given below trace back to one sample, sequenced in a study of cytomegalovirus exposure and HLA in healthy donors. 60 Vbeta and 13 Jbeta primers were used in PCR. Libraries were prepared by immunoSEQ multiplex PCR; TCRdb keeps only in-frame clonotypes and omits some of them. Of roughly 150,000 clones listed, roughly 80% are singletons. Sequencing input: PBMCs. These receptors were taken from a male donor in good health and CMV-seronegative.

This clone was observed once. The chain carries TRBV11-2 and TRBJ2-7; 7 bases match TRBD2. The germline CDR1 and CDR2 sequences are SGHAT and FQNNGV. V dropped 2 bases and J dropped 3; count of bases not matched to a gene: 7. The CDR3 runs 15 residues. Written as DNA, the CDR3 is TGTGCCAGCAGCTTATCGGCTAGCGGAAGCTACGAGCAGTACTTC. Protein product: CASSLSASGSYEQYF.

This clone was recorded once. The chain couples TRBV5-4 to TRBJ2-3; possible D gene TRBD2, 6 bases. The CDR3 totals 16 residues. V was clipped by 2 bases and J by 2 bases, with 15 bases between them. CDR1 SGHNT and CDR2 YYREEE come from the germline V gene (reference sequence). The CDR3 nucleotides are TGTGCCAGCAGCTTTCGACTAGTGGGTTTCACAGATACGCAGTATTTT. This encodes CASSFRLVGFTDTQYF.